Listed below are T cell receptor beta chains from one sample, sequenced in a study of CD8 T cell repertoires and HIV-1 epitope variants. No antigen has been identified for these receptors. This table comes from immunoSEQ multiplex PCR, and its TCRdb copy is limited to in-frame clones, with some not included. Of about 4,600 clones in the sample, approximately 70% were seen once. The specimen sequenced was cultured CD8+ T cells derived from PBMCs. The receptors were sampled from a male donor with HIV. Each CDR3 is given with its conserved first and last residue. A D gene is named only where the DNA matches it firmly. Clone size, where shown, is once, few, many, or a class for clones that have expanded.

J gene,clone size,D gene,V gene,CDR3 protein,CDR3 DNA
TRBJ2-7,medium-sized,NA,TRBV19,CASSIAGDTLYEQYF,TGTGCCAGTAGTATAGCTGGGGACACCCTATACGAGCAGTACTTC
TRBJ2-7,few,NA,TRBV4-1,CASSQDPGRRDIYEQYF,TGCGCCAGCAGCCAAGATCCCGGACGCCGGGATATCTACGAGCAGTACTTC
TRBJ2-7,NA,NA,TRBV2,CASSDYGQRDEQYF,TGTGCCAGCAGTGACTACGGACAGCGCGACGAGCAGTACTTC
TRBJ1-3,NA,NA,TRBV27,CASSPSGGNTIYF,TGTGCCAGCAGTCCTTCAGGGGGAAACACCATATATTTT
TRBJ1-5,NA,NA,TRBV2,CASKWQGGNQPQHF,TGTGCCAGCAAGTGGCAGGGTGGCAATCAGCCCCAGCATTTT
TRBJ2-1,NA,TRBD2,TRBV19,CASSIRLPSGISYNEQFF,TGTGCCAGTAGTATTCGCCTGCCTAGCGGGATTTCCTACAATGAGCAGTTCTTC
TRBJ1-2,NA,NA,TRBV4-3,CASSQSRGLNYGYTF,TGCGCCAGCAGCCAGTCGCGGGGGCTGAACTATGGCTACACCTTC
TRBJ1-2,few,TRBD1,TRBV13,CASSLAGGVYGYTF,TGTGCCAGCAGCTTAGCAGGGGGGGTCTATGGCTACACCTTC
TRBJ2-5,NA,NA,TRBV25-1,CASSEERETQYF,TGTGCCAGCAGTGAGGAACGAGAGACCCAGTACTTC
TRBJ2-7,NA,TRBD2,TRBV6-5,CASSYSSGSSYEQYF,TGTGCCAGCAGTTATTCTAGCGGGAGCTCCTACGAGCAGTACTTC
TRBJ2-1,few,NA,TRBV7-8,CASSLDGASEQFF,TGTGCCAGCAGCTTAGACGGTGCCAGTGAGCAGTTCTTC
TRBJ1-1,NA,NA,TRBV11-3,CASSLGPGQLEMNTEAFF,TGTGCCAGCAGCTTAGGTCCCGGCCAGTTGGAGATGAACACTGAAGCTTTCTTT
TRBJ2-3,NA,NA,TRBV21-1,CASSPGPDTQYF,TGTGCCAGCAGCCCCGGACCCGATACGCAGTATTTT
TRBJ2-1,NA,NA,TRBV7-2,CASSTVRETNEQFF,TGTGCCAGCAGCACTGTTCGGGAAACCAATGAGCAGTTCTTC